This TCR beta chain comes out of a study of pediatric ulcerative colitis. TCRdb's table, derived via immunoSEQ multiplex PCR, lists solely in-frame clones and lacks some. The table lists about 64,000 clones, 85% to 90% of them singletons. The CDR3 runs to 17 residues. Germline values: CDR1 LGHNA, CDR2 YSLEER. The V and J ends lost 3 bases and 3 bases respectively, with 18 bases between them. The receptor was isolated from a boy younger than 18 with severe ulcerative colitis. J is TRBJ2-1 and V is TRBV4-3, with D possibly matching TRBD2 (5 bases). Sequencing was performed on blood. The CDR3 DNA reads TGCGCCAGCAGCCAGGAACTAGTCCCACGCCTCTACAATGAGCAGTTCTTC. Protein sequence: CASSQELVPRLYNEQFF.